This T cell receptor beta chain derives from a study of Ad26.COV2.S vaccination and SARS-CoV-2 variants. Findings and limits, study-wide: Among vaccine recipients, spike-specific TCR breadth exceeded that of placebo recipients.

Clones were sequenced by immunoSEQ multiplex PCR, and TCRdb holds only the in-frame ones, with some missing. This table has over 110,000 clones, roughly 85% appearing once. Germline loops: CDR1 SGHRS, CDR2 YFSETQ. This CDR3 is built from 15 residues. The germline V and J ends were trimmed by 0 bases and 0 bases, with 7 bases remaining between them. Worth noting for this clone: Its specificity is not known.

The specimen comprised peripheral blood, sampled after recovery from COVID-19. This chain joins TRBV5-1 and TRBJ2-1; no clear D gene. This TCR was recovered from a human donor who had recovered from COVID-19. The CDR3: CASSLEGSSYNEQFF. CDR3 sequence (DNA): TGCGCCAGCAGCTTGGAGGGAAGCTCCTACAATGAGCAGTTCTTC.